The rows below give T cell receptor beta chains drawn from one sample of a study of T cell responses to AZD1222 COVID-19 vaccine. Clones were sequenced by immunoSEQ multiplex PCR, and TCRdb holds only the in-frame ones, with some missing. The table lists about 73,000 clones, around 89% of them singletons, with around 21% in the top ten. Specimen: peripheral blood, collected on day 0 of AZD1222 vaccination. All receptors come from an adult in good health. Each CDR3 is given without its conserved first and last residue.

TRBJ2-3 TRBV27 ASRIQGTDTQY
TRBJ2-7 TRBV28 ASSTTRQGPNYEQY
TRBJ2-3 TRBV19 ASSISSGTDTQY
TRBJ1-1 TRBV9 ASSVEGTANTEAF
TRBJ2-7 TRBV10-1 ASSEGTYEQY
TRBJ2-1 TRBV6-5 ASSYSRADNEQF
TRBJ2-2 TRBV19 ASSISSENTGELF
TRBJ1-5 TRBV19 ASSIQGGQPQH
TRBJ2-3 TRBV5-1 ASSLQWEAATDTQY
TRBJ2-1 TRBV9 ASSPGLNEQF
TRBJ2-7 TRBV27 ASGRRAGVYEQY
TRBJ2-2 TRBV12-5 ASGFRGTGELF
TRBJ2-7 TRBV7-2 ASSRAGGSGSYEQY
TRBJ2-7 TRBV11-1 AGRDRGGYEQY
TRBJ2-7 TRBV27 ASSFDLGYEQY